The 27 T cell receptor beta chains in this list originate from one sample, sequenced in a study of regulatory T cells in long-lasting Graves disease. The authors built TCR beta libraries using iRepertoire HTBI primers and Arm-PCR of CDR3 regions. TCRdb analysed the multiplex PCR reads with MiXCR anew, one entry per CDR3 protein. The sample has 300,000 to 400,000 distinct CDR3 sequences; around 15% are singletons. Time point reported: newly diagnosed GD, antithyroid drugs for less than 3 months. Making the TCR library involved RNA that had been extracted from PBMCs. A further study also used this sample, focusing on T cells in Graves' hyperthyroidism and ophthalmopathy.

This material consisted of peripheral blood mononuclear cells (PBMCs), taken at new diagnosis, from a patient treated with antithyroid drugs. The source of these receptors is a man aged 40-55 years with Graves disease.

There are many counts of this clonotype. The rearrangement joins TRBV15 to TRBJ1-1; D ambiguous. The CDR3 extends over 17 amino acids. V was pared by 0 bases and J by 0 bases, with 14 bases between. In germline, CDR1 is LNHNV, CDR2 YYDKDF (reference sequence). CDR3 nucleotides: TGTGCCACCAGCAGAGATAAACTCGGGAGGGTGAACACTGAAGCTTTCTTT. Translating gives CATSRDKLGRVNTEAFF.

Ten or more counts support this clonotype. The CDR3 sequence is CASRRWGDQPQHF. CDR3 nucleotide sequence: TGTGCCAGCAGGCGGTGGGGGGATCAGCCCCAGCATTTT. This chain joins TRBV6-1 and TRBJ1-5; possibly TRBD1 for D (5 bases). CDR3 length equals 13 residues. Trimming took off 6 bases at V and 5 bases at J, with 11 bases between the two ends. Germline V gives CDR1 MNHNS, CDR2 SASEGT.

This clonotype came up many times. This chain uses TRBV13 with TRBJ1-4; 7 nucleotides match TRBD1. The CDR3 loop spans 16 amino acids. CDR1 is PRHDT and CDR2 is FYEKMQ in the germline V gene (reference sequence). J gave up 8 bases and V 5 bases, and 14 bases lay outside the gene matches. The CDR3, as DNA: TGTGCCAGCAGCCTCCGACAGGGCACCACCCTAGAAAAACTGTTTTTT. Protein product: CASSLRQGTTLEKLFF.

This clonotype has a count of ten or more. The genes are TRBV5-1 and TRBJ2-3, with D perhaps matching TRBD1 (5 bases). Trimming shortened V by 1 base and J by 1 base, and 10 bases separated the two germline ends. The CDR3 has 15 residues. CDR1 and CDR2 from the germline V gene are SGHRS and YFSETQ. The CDR3 coding sequence is TGCGCCAGCAGCTTGTTTTGGGGCGGCACAGATACGCAGTATTTT. This encodes CASSLFWGGTDTQYF.

This clonotype appeared many times. This chain connects TRBV9 to TRBJ2-2, with D perhaps matching TRBD1 (6 bases). V was clipped by 1 base and J by 4 bases, with 11 bases between them. Looked up from germline, CDR1 is SGDLS and CDR2 is YYNGEE. The CDR3 is made up of 15 amino acids. The CDR3 sequence is CASSVRGTATGELFF. The DNA for the CDR3 is TGTGCCAGCAGCGTAAGGGGGACGGCCACCGGGGAGCTGTTTTTT.

This clonotype was observed many times. This sequence joins TRBV20-1 and TRBJ1-5; D is ambiguous. CDR1 is DFQATT and CDR2 is SNEGSKA in the germline V gene (reference sequence). The CDR3 has 14 amino acids. V was clipped by 3 bases and J by 0 bases, with 9 bases between them. The chain's CDR3 is CSASLGTSNQPQHF. CDR3 nucleotides: TGCAGTGCTAGTTTGGGAACTAGCAATCAGCCCCAGCATTTT.

The rearrangement links TRBV5-1 to TRBJ2-7; TRBD1 matches at 7 bases. Looked up from germline, CDR1 is SGHRS and CDR2 is YFSETQ. J lost 3 bases, V lost 5 bases, and 11 bases had no gene match. CDR3 length equals 15 residues. The CDR3 region is CASRPGSGTVYEQYF. The DNA for the CDR3 is TGCGCCAGCAGACCTGGTTCCGGGACAGTCTACGAGCAGTACTTC.

CDR3 DNA: TGCAGTGCTAGAGCCGCAGGGGGCACCTATAATTCACCCCTCCACTTT. Protein: CSARAAGGTYNSPLHF. The chain combines TRBV20-1 with TRBJ1-6; 8 nucleotides align to TRBD1. CDR1 is DFQATT, CDR2 SNEGSKA, per germline (reference sequence). There are 16 residues in the CDR3. After removal of 1 base from V and 2 bases from J, the junction contained 4 bases not matched to a gene.

The sample holds many counts of this clonotype. This chain uses TRBV9 with TRBJ2-2; TRBD1 aligns across 7 bases. Germline V lookup: CDR1 SGDLS, CDR2 YYNGEE. Trimming at V came to 2 bases and at J to 0 bases, leaving 7 bases not matched to a gene. The CDR3 has 17 amino acids. The CDR3 here is CASSVLSGQPNTGELFF. The CDR3 DNA reads TGTGCCAGCAGCGTTCTTTCGGGACAGCCGAACACCGGGGAGCTGTTTTTT.

This clonotype was recorded many times. The CDR3 here is CASRVPPGQENEKLFF. The CDR3 bases are TGTGCCAGCAGGGTTCCTCCGGGACAGGAGAATGAAAAACTGTTTTTT. The rearrangement joins TRBV28 to TRBJ1-4; 8 bases line up with TRBD1. The CDR3 has 16 residues. The V gene end was trimmed by 6 bases and the J gene end by 5 bases; junction bases not matched to a gene: 11. Germline CDR1 and CDR2: MDHEN and SYDVKM.

As regards this clonotype: A read error may produce the germline difference seen at one junction end. This chain joins TRBV29-1 and TRBJ2-4, with D possibly TRBD2 on 5 matching bases. CDR3 length: 14 residues. Germline values: CDR1 SQVTM, CDR2 ANQGSEA. CDR3 nucleotide sequence: TGCAGCGTTGAAGATCTGGGTGGGAGCTTAGAGCAGCTCTTC. Amino acids: CSVEDLGGSLEQLF.

This clonotype was recorded many times. The V and J genes are TRBV18 and TRBJ2-1; 14 nucleotides line up with TRBD2. The DNA end is a closer match to TRBJ2-5, so the J assignment may be wrong. Germline assignment: CDR1 KGHSH and CDR2 LQKENI. The CDR3 sequence is 17 residues long. For the CDR3, the DNA is TGTGCCAGCTCACCTTACGGGACTAGCGGGGGCCAAGAGACCCAGTACTTC. As protein: CASSPYGTSGGQETQYF.

Many counts were recorded for this clonotype. The chain combines TRBV12-3 or TRBV12-4 with TRBJ1-1, with D hard to call. The V end was cut by 3 bases, the J end by 6 bases, with 14 bases between. There are 14 residues in the CDR3. CDR3 bases: TGTGCCAGCAGTTTGGAGCCAGTCTTACCTGAAGCTTTCTTT. Encoded protein: CASSLEPVLPEAFF.

This clonotype has ten or more counts. V gene TRBV3-1 combines with J gene TRBJ2-5; D not resolved. The CDR3 length is 15 residues. Germline V gene sequence: CDR1 LGHDT, CDR2 YNNKEL (reference sequence). Trimming left V 4 bases short and J 5 bases short, with 17 bases between. The CDR3 loop is CASSPASGIRETQYF. The CDR3 DNA follows: TGTGCCAGCAGCCCAGCCTCTGGCATTCGGGAGACCCAGTACTTC.

This clonotype showed up many times. The V call is TRBV18, the J call TRBJ2-2; unclear D gene. The CDR3 is 14 amino acids. Germline lookup yields CDR1 KGHSH and CDR2 LQKENI. V lost 4 bases to trimming and J lost 3 bases, with 9 bases between them. The CDR3 nucleotides read TGTGCCAGCTCACAATCACTGGACACCGGGGAGCTGTTTTTT. Protein sequence: CASSQSLDTGELFF.

This clonotype showed up many times. The chain is built from TRBV5-5 and TRBJ1-6; no firm D call. Trimming shortened V by 1 base and J by 3 bases, and 8 bases separated the two germline ends. Germline V gives CDR1 SGHKS, CDR2 YYEKEE (reference sequence). The CDR3 consists of 15 residues. CDR3 in amino acids: CASSLLTDYNSPLHF. DNA for the CDR3: TGTGCCAGCAGCTTGTTAACCGACTATAATTCACCCCTCCACTTT.

This clonotype was observed at least ten times. The chain links TRBV12-3 or TRBV12-4 to TRBJ2-7, with 7 positions matching TRBD1. The V gene end was trimmed by 5 bases and the J gene end by 8 bases; junction bases not matched to a gene: 9. This CDR3 has 13 amino acids. The CDR3 is CASSRGTAWQQYF. CDR3 DNA: TGTGCCAGCAGTCGAGGGACAGCTTGGCAGCAGTACTTC.

The DNA for the CDR3 is TGTGCCAGCAGCCGAGCGGGGCAGGGGAACTACGAGCAGTACTTC. Residues: CASSRAGQGNYEQYF. The gene calls are TRBV5-5 and TRBJ2-7, with D perhaps matching TRBD2 (7 bases). The CDR3 sequence is 15 residues long. V lost 4 bases, J lost 3 bases, and 17 bases lay in between. Germline V gene data show CDR1 as SGHKS and CDR2 as YYEKEE (reference sequence).

This clonotype was picked up a small number of times. A much larger clone differs from this one at a single base, so this may be a read error. The rearrangement uses TRBV30 and TRBJ1-2; 7 nucleotides agree with TRBD1. The CDR3 extends over 12 amino acids. CDR1 and CDR2 from the germline V gene are GTSNPN and SVGIG (reference sequence). Unmatched junction bases numbered 3, after V lost 0 bases and J lost 8 bases. As DNA, the CDR3 is TGTGCCTGGAGTGTATCAGGGGGAGGCTACACCTTC. It encodes CAWSVSGGGYTF.

This clonotype showed up many times. The V gene is TRBV30, the J gene TRBJ2-1; 8 nucleotides agree with TRBD2. The CDR3 sequence is 14 residues long. J lost 2 bases, V lost 2 bases, and 2 bases had no gene match. CDR1 is GTSNPN and CDR2 is SVGIG in the germline V gene (reference sequence). The CDR3 nucleotides read TGTGCCTGGAGTCCGGGGGGGCCCTACAATGAGCAGTTCTTC. Its translation: CAWSPGGPYNEQFF. Full variable domain (remainder filled in from reference TRBV30 and TRBJ2-1): SQTIHQWPATLVQPVGSPLSLECTVEGTSNPNLYWYRQAAGRGLQLLFYSVGIGQISSEVPQNLSASRPQDRQFILSSKKLLLSDSGFYLCAWSPGGPYNEQFFGPGTRLTVL.

On this clonotype itself: A much larger clone differs by one base, so this may be a read error. The chain uses TRBV28 and TRBJ2-4, with unresolved D. V lost 1 base and J lost 15, with 16 bases in between. CDR3 length equals 13 residues. CDR1 MDHEN and CDR2 SYDVKM come from the germline V gene. CDR3 sequence reads: CASSLSTEGRRYF. In DNA form, the CDR3 reads TGTGCCAGCAGTTTATCCACCGAAGGGCGGAGGTACTTC.

Ten or more counts support this clonotype. The rearrangement links TRBV12-3 or TRBV12-4 to TRBJ1-5; the D gene is possibly TRBD1 (5 bases). Trimming removed 3 bases from V and 3 bases from J, with 18 bases in between. The CDR3 has 17 amino acids. CDR3 in amino acids: CASSFRRRAIPNQPQHF. The CDR3 coding sequence is TGTGCCAGCAGTTTTCGTCGCAGGGCGATACCCAATCAGCCCCAGCATTTT.

The table lists this clonotype with many counts. This chain links TRBV11-2 with TRBJ2-3, with D perhaps being TRBD1 or TRBD2 (5 bases each). The CDR3 totals 18 residues. CDR1 and CDR2 from the germline V gene are SGHAT and FQNNGV. V shed 4 bases and J shed 1 base, with 21 bases lying between them. Here the CDR3 reads CASSYYNPWGRGTDTQYF. The CDR3 coding sequence is TGTGCCAGCAGCTACTACAACCCGTGGGGGAGAGGCACAGATACGCAGTATTTT.

Many counts were recorded for this clonotype. The V gene is TRBV7-9, the J gene TRBJ2-3; 8 bases are a match to TRBD2. Trimming took 5 bases from V and 0 from J; bases not matched to a gene: 7. The CDR3 totals 16 residues. The V gene's germline CDR1 is SEHNR and CDR2 FQNEAQ (reference sequence). The CDR3 sequence: CASSPSASGSTDTQYF. CDR3 nucleotides: TGTGCCAGCAGCCCATCAGCTAGCGGGAGCACAGATACGCAGTATTTT.

This clonotype was observed a few times. CDR3 bases: TGTGCCAGTAGTCCTCGACACGAGAGCAATCAGCCCCAGCATTTT. Encoded protein: CASSPRHESNQPQHF. The rearrangement links TRBV19 to TRBJ1-5; no clear D. The germline gives CDR1 LNHDA, CDR2 SQIVND (reference sequence). Trimming pared 5 bases from V and 1 base from J, leaving 12 bases between. The CDR3 consists of 15 residues.

The chain combines TRBV20-1 with TRBJ2-7, with D perhaps TRBD2 (5 bases). Germline CDR1 DFQATT, CDR2 SNEGSKA (reference sequence). The V end was cut by 1 base, the J end by 0 bases, with 10 bases between. This CDR3 is 14 amino acids long. The CDR3 DNA sequence: TGCAGTGCTAGAGTCGGACTTAACTCCTACGAGCAGTACTTC. It translates to CSARVGLNSYEQYF.

This clonotype was seen at least ten times. The gene calls are TRBV2 and TRBJ2-2, with 11 bases lining up with TRBD2. Germline CDR1 reads SNHLY; CDR2 reads FYNNEI. The junction had 11 bases not matched to a gene; V was cut back by 3 bases and J by 8 bases. CDR3 length equals 17 residues. This CDR3 reads CASSEKGLAASLGELFF. For the CDR3, the DNA is TGTGCCAGCAGTGAGAAGGGACTAGCGGCGTCTTTAGGGGAGCTGTTTTTT.